Listed here are 29 T cell receptor beta chains from one sample, sequenced in a study of T cell changes during pregnancy in multiple sclerosis. The table came from immunoSEQ multiplex PCR; TCRdb's copy has only in-frame clones and leaves some out. The sample includes about 73,000 clones, 85% to 95% of them seen just once. The source material was peripheral blood, sampled in the third trimester of pregnancy. The receptors originated from a female donor in good health, enrolled as a control in a pregnancy study.

This chain joins TRBV15 and TRBJ2-7; possible D gene TRBD2, 6 bases. Germline V lookup: CDR1 LNHNV, CDR2 YYDKDF (reference sequence). V gave up 4 bases and J gave up 3 bases, with 16 bases separating them. This CDR3 has 15 residues. The CDR3 spells CATSTQRGGNYEQYF. CDR3 bases: TGTGCCACCAGCACGCAGCGTGGGGGGAACTACGAGCAGTACTTC.

The chain links TRBV6-9 to TRBJ2-5, with D perhaps matching TRBD2 (5 bases). The germline V and J ends were trimmed by 8 bases and 4 bases, with 14 bases remaining between them. Germline V gene lookup returns CDR1 MNHGY and CDR2 SVAAGI. This CDR3 spans 13 amino acids. In DNA, the CDR3 is TGTGCCAGCGAGGGCGATTCGGGAGAGACCCAGTACTTC. Amino acids: CASEGDSGETQYF.

In its sample, this clone was seen once. This sequence joins TRBV5-3 and TRBJ1-1; 12 nucleotides agree with TRBD1. TRBV5-3 is designated an ORF whose function remains uncertain. The CDR3 is made up of 17 amino acids. After removal of 4 bases from V and 1 base from J, the junction contained 8 bases not matched to a gene. The DNA of the CDR3 is TGTGCCAGAAGCAAGGGGACAGGGGGCCTTGGGAACACTGAAGCTTTCTTT. Its protein is CARSKGTGGLGNTEAFF.

V usage is TRBV27 and J usage is TRBJ2-7, with 10 bases that match TRBD1. Per the germline V gene, CDR1 is MNHEY and CDR2 is SMNVEV (reference sequence). This CDR3 is 13 amino acids long. V trimming: 6 bases; J trimming: 5 bases; junction bases outside the gene matches: 4. CDR3 residues: CASRRDRGHEQYF. CDR3 sequence (DNA): TGTGCCAGCAGACGGGACAGGGGTCACGAGCAGTACTTC.

The V gene is TRBV27, the J gene TRBJ2-3, with 7 bases identical to TRBD2. Germline V gives CDR1 MNHEY, CDR2 SMNVEV (reference sequence). The CDR3 spans 17 residues. J gave up 6 bases and V 5 bases, and 17 bases lay outside the gene matches. The DNA of the CDR3 is TGTGCCAGCAGTCCGGATTTCATTGCGGGAGACCCGGATACGCAGTATTTT. This codes for CASSPDFIAGDPDTQYF.

The rearrangement links TRBV6-1 to TRBJ2-5; 8 bases match TRBD2. Germline values: CDR1 MNHNS, CDR2 SASEGT. V was pared by 6 bases and J by 5 bases, with 8 bases of the junction left unmatched. This CDR3 spans 14 amino acids. CDR3 region: CASSARGGRETQYF. CDR3 nucleotides: TGTGCCAGCAGCGCTCGGGGGGGCCGGGAGACCCAGTACTTC.

The gene calls are TRBV6-6 and TRBJ2-7; D not certain. Germline lookup yields CDR1 MNHNY and CDR2 SVGAGI (reference sequence). This CDR3 is built from 13 residues. V lost 0 bases, J lost 1 base, and 4 bases lay in between. The CDR3 coding sequence is TGTGCCAGCAGTTACTCCCAATCCTACGAGCAGTACTTC. Its protein product is CASSYSQSYEQYF.

The chain recombines TRBV5-1 with TRBJ2-7; tentatively, D is TRBD2 (5 bases). Trimming left V 0 bases short and J 1 base short, with 8 bases between. CDR3 length equals 14 residues. CDR1 is SGHRS and CDR2 is YFSETQ in the germline V gene. This chain's CDR3 is CASSLAGDSYEQYF. CDR3 sequence (DNA): TGCGCCAGCAGCTTGGCCGGGGATTCCTACGAGCAGTACTTC.

The chain couples TRBV6-5 to TRBJ1-1; D is undetermined. This CDR3 contains 13 residues. Germline values: CDR1 MNHEY, CDR2 SVGAGI. Trimming left V 6 bases short and J 6 bases short, with 14 bases between. CDR3 sequence reads: CASRTRVLAEAFF. CDR3 DNA sequence: TGTGCCAGCAGGACCCGGGTCCTAGCTGAAGCTTTCTTT.

This chain uses TRBV5-1 with TRBJ1-3; 7 positions agree with TRBD1. Germline CDR1 SGHRS, CDR2 YFSETQ. The CDR3 is 15 amino acids. After removal of 4 bases from V and 0 bases from J, the junction contained 4 bases not matched to a gene. The CDR3 region has the DNA TGCGCCAGCAGCGGGGACAGCCTCTCTGGAAACACCATATATTTT. Translated: CASSGDSLSGNTIYF.

The J gene is TRBJ1-6, the V gene TRBV28; the D gene is possibly TRBD1 (6 bases). Germline V gene lookup returns CDR1 MDHEN and CDR2 SYDVKM. This CDR3 has 14 residues. V lost 3 bases and J lost 9, with 12 bases in between. This CDR3 is CASSFGGGGSPLHF. The CDR3 DNA reads TGTGCCAGCAGTTTTGGCGGGGGCGGTTCACCCCTCCACTTT.

The table lists this clone with a count of one. The chain carries TRBV6-5 and TRBJ1-4; possibly TRBD1 for D (6 bases). The V gene's germline CDR1 is MNHEY and CDR2 SVGAGI. The CDR3 totals 14 residues. V was shortened by 2 bases and J by 7 bases, with 11 bases between the two germline ends. The CDR3 region has the DNA TGTGCCAGCAGTTACAGTCTACAGGGTGAAAAACTGTTTTTT. Residues: CASSYSLQGEKLFF.

J is TRBJ2-1 and V is TRBV13; TRBD2 aligns across 11 bases. CDR1 is PRHDT, CDR2 FYEKMQ, per germline (reference sequence). V trimming: 5 bases; J trimming: 6 bases; junction bases outside the gene matches: 9. CDR3 length: 16 residues. CDR3 nucleotides: TGTGCCAGCAGCAGCAATAGCGGGAGGGCCTTCAATGAGCAGTTCTTC. It encodes CASSSNSGRAFNEQFF.

The rearrangement joins TRBV7-9 to TRBJ2-7; 9 bases fit TRBD2. V dropped 1 base and J dropped 2; count of bases not matched to a gene: 9. The CDR3 has 17 amino acids. Germline loops: CDR1 SEHNR, CDR2 FQNEAQ (reference sequence). This chain's CDR3 is CASSLVPIAGGTYEQYF. The CDR3 DNA sequence: TGTGCCAGCAGCTTAGTCCCAATTGCGGGAGGGACCTACGAGCAGTACTTC.

The chain employs TRBV4-3 and TRBJ1-5; D is ambiguous. The V gene lost 0 bases and the J gene lost 7 bases, with 13 bases spanning the gap. CDR1 and CDR2 (germline): LGHNA, YSLEER. This CDR3 comprises 15 residues. CDR3 protein: CASSQDKFGRQPQHF. The CDR3 DNA sequence: TGCGCCAGCAGCCAAGATAAGTTTGGGAGGCAGCCCCAGCATTTT.

The chain has TRBV29-1 and TRBJ1-1, with a weak D call TRBD1 (5 bases). CDR3 length: 12 amino acids. V dropped 4 bases and J dropped 3 bases, with 9 bases sitting between them. The germline V gene has CDR1 SQVTM and CDR2 ANQGSEA. CDR3 loop: CSVVGGDTEAFF. CDR3 bases: TGCAGCGTTGTAGGAGGGGACACTGAAGCTTTCTTT.

The chain has TRBV27 and TRBJ2-3; D possibly corresponds to TRBD2 (5 bases). Germline CDR1 MNHEY, CDR2 SMNVEV (reference sequence). The CDR3 extends over 14 amino acids. Trimming took 5 bases from V and 0 from J, leaving 9 bases between them. The CDR3 loop is CASSTSWSTDTQYF. The CDR3 nucleotides are TGTGCCAGCAGTACTAGTTGGAGCACAGATACGCAGTATTTT.

The J gene is TRBJ2-1, the V gene TRBV28; 9 bases agree with TRBD2. This CDR3 comprises 14 residues. Trimming removed 8 bases from V and 5 bases from J; junction bases left unmatched: 7. The germline V gene encodes CDR1 MDHEN and CDR2 SYDVKM. CDR3 sequence reads: CASRGKREDNEQFF. The CDR3 bases are TGTGCCAGCCGGGGGAAGCGGGAGGACAATGAGCAGTTCTTC.

The rearrangement joins TRBV5-4 to TRBJ2-1; D perhaps matches TRBD2 (6 bases). Trimming left V 4 bases short and J 7 bases short, with 12 bases between. CDR3 length: 13 residues. The germline V gene has CDR1 SGHNT and CDR2 YYREEE (reference sequence). CDR3 protein: CASSPPRGNEQFF. The CDR3 nucleotides are TGTGCCAGCAGCCCCCCGCGGGGTAATGAGCAGTTCTTC.

J is TRBJ1-5 and V is TRBV1; the table names TRBD1, a call not compared with the DNA. TRBV1 is a recognized pseudogene. The CDR3 runs to 16 residues. CDR3 in amino acids: CTSSPYATIVDQPQHF. Written as DNA, the CDR3 is TGCACCAGCAGCCCATACGCGACAATTGTTGATCAGCCCCAGCATTTT.

The CDR3 loop is CASSPSGTYTDTQYF. The CDR3 coding sequence is TGTGCCAGCAGTCCTAGCGGGACCTACACAGATACGCAGTATTTT. This chain connects TRBV27 to TRBJ2-3, with 9 positions matching TRBD2. CDR3 size: 15 residues. Germline V CDR1 and CDR2: MNHEY, SMNVEV (reference sequence). J lost 2 bases, V lost 5 bases, and 5 bases had no gene match.

The chain recombines TRBV6-1 with TRBJ1-1, with TRBD1 matching 7 bases. The CDR3 sequence is 13 residues long. CDR1 is MNHNS and CDR2 is SASEGT in the germline V gene. Trimming at V came to 3 bases and at J to 6 bases, leaving 4 bases not matched to a gene. The CDR3 DNA follows: TGTGCCAGCAGTGACATGCAGGGGGCTGAAGCTTTCTTT. It specifies CASSDMQGAEAFF.

This clone showed up just a few times. V usage is TRBV6-4 and J usage is TRBJ2-2, with D maybe TRBD1 (8 bases). This CDR3 contains 15 residues. Germline V lookup: CDR1 MRHNA, CDR2 SNTAGT. Trimming took off 4 bases at V and 3 bases at J, with 12 bases between the two ends. The CDR3 is CASSVTGGDTGELFF. The DNA of the CDR3 is TGTGCCAGCAGTGTCACAGGGGGGGACACCGGGGAGCTGTTTTTT.

This chain joins TRBV5-1 and TRBJ1-1; 8 bases fit TRBD1. Losses at the gene ends were 0 bases for V and 0 bases for J; bases not matched to a gene: 4. The germline CDR1 and CDR2 sequences are SGHRS and YFSETQ. The CDR3 extends over 16 amino acids. The CDR3 sequence: CASSLAQGAMNTEAFF. The CDR3 nucleotides are TGCGCCAGCAGCTTGGCCCAGGGGGCTATGAACACTGAAGCTTTCTTT. The variable domain in full, with the rest retrieved from reference TRBV5-1 and TRBJ1-1, is KAGVTQTPRYLIKTRGQQVTLSCSPISGHRSVSWYQQTPGQGLQFLFEYFSETQRNKGNFPGRFSGRQFSNSRSEMNVSTLELGDSALYLCASSLAQGAMNTEAFFGQGTRLTVV.

This rearrangement joins TRBV18 to TRBJ1-4; the D is unclear. Trimming removed 4 bases at V and 0 bases at J, with 9 bases between. Germline CDR1 is KGHSH and CDR2 is LQKENI. The length of the CDR3 is 15 residues. CDR3 region: CASSLAPATNEKLFF. DNA for the CDR3: TGTGCCAGCTCACTGGCACCCGCAACTAATGAAAAACTGTTTTTT.

The V gene is TRBV28, the J gene TRBJ1-1, with a possible D match to TRBD1 (5 bases). V was pared by 7 bases and J by 10 bases, with 31 bases between. Germline CDR1 is MDHEN and CDR2 is SYDVKM. CDR3 length equals 17 residues. The CDR3 loop reads CASTMMVEEVHRGGAFF. Here the CDR3 DNA reads TGTGCCAGCACCATGATGGTGGAAGAGGTTCACCGGGGGGGAGCTTTCTTT.

V is TRBV28 and J is TRBJ2-1; TRBD2 is a possible D gene (5 bases). Germline loops: CDR1 MDHEN, CDR2 SYDVKM. Trimming shortened V by 5 bases and J by 3 bases, and 8 bases separated the two germline ends. This CDR3 region has 13 residues. CDR3 in amino acids: CASSNRGYNEQFF. For the CDR3, the DNA is TGTGCCAGCAGTAACCGGGGCTACAATGAGCAGTTCTTC.

The chain uses TRBV7-8 and TRBJ2-5; 7 bases agree with TRBD1. This CDR3 has 17 residues. The germline V gene encodes CDR1 SGHVS and CDR2 FQNEAQ. J lost 0 bases, V lost 5 bases, and 12 bases had no gene match. CDR3 sequence reads: CASSTRGWTGDQETQYF. CDR3 sequence (DNA): TGTGCCAGCAGCACTAGGGGGTGGACAGGAGACCAAGAGACCCAGTACTTC.

This clone was recorded only once. J is TRBJ1-1 and V is TRBV7-2; D not resolved. Germline V CDR1 and CDR2: SGHTA, FQGNSA. This CDR3 has 13 amino acids. Trimming stripped 3 bases from V and 6 bases from J, with 11 bases between. The CDR3 DNA reads as TGTGCCAGCAGCTTGCAGGTTAGCGCTGAAGCTTTCTTT. Translating gives CASSLQVSAEAFF.